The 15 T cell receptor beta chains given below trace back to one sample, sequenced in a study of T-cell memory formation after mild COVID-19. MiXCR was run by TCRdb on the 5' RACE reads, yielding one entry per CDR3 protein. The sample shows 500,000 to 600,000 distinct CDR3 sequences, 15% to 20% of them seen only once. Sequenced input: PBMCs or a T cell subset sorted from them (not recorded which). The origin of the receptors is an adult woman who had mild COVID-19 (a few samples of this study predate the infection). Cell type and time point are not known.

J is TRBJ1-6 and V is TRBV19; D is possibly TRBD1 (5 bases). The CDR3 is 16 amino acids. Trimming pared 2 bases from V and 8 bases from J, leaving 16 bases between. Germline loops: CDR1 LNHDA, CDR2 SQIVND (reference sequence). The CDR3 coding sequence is TGTGCCAGTAGTATACTCAGGGCCGCAGCGGATTCACCCCTCCACTTT. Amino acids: CASSILRAAADSPLHF. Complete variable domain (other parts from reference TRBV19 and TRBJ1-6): DGGITQSPKYLFRKEGQNVTLSCEQNLNHDAMYWYRQDPGQGLRLIYYSQIVNDFQKGDIAEGYSVSREKKESFPLTVTSAQKNPTAFYLCASSILRAAADSPLHFGNGTRLTVT.

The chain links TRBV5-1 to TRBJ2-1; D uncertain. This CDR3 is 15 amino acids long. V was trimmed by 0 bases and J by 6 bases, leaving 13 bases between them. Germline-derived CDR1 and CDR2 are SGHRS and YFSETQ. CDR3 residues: CASSLAERVSNEQFF. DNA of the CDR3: TGCGCCAGCAGCTTGGCCGAAAGGGTATCCAATGAGCAGTTCTTC.

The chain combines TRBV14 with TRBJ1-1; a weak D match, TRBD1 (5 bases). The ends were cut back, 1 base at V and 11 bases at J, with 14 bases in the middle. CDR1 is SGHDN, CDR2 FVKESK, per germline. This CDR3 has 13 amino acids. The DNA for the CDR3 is TGTGCCAGCAGCCAAGGGGACGGTTTTTCGGCTTTCTTT. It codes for CASSQGDGFSAFF.

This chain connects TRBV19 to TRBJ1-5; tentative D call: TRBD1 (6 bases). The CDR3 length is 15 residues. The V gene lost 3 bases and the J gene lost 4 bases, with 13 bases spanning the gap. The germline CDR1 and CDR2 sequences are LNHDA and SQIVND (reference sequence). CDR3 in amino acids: CASSIEQGRNQPQHF. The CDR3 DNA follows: TGTGCCAGTAGTATTGAACAGGGAAGAAATCAGCCCCAGCATTTT.

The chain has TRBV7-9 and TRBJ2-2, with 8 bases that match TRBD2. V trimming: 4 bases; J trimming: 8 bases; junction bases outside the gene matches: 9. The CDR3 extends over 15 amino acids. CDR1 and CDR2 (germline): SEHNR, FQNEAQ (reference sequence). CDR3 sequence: CASSSGLAPEGELFF. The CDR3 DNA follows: TGTGCCAGCAGCTCTGGACTAGCCCCTGAAGGGGAGCTGTTTTTT.

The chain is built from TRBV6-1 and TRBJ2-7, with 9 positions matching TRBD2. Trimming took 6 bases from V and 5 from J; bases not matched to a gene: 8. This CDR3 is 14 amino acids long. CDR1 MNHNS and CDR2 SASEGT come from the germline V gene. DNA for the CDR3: TGTGCCAGCAGCCTCGGGACTAGCAGAGACGAGCAGTACTTC. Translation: CASSLGTSRDEQYF.

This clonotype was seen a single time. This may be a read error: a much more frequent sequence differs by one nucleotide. This chain's CDR3 is CASSQVEGQAYNEQFF. In DNA, the CDR3 is TGTGCCAGCAGCCAAGTCGAGGGACAGGCCTACAATGAGCAGTTCTTC. The V gene is TRBV4-2, the J gene TRBJ2-1; TRBD1 matches at 8 bases. The CDR3 totals 16 residues. V shed 1 base and J 2 bases; nucleotides not matched to a gene: 4. Germline V gene lookup returns CDR1 LGHNA and CDR2 YNFKEQ.

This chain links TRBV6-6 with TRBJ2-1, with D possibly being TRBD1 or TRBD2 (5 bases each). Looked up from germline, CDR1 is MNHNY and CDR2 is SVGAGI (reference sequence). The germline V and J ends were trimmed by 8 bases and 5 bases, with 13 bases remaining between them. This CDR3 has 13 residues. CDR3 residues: CASRRDVDNEQFF. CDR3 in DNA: TGTGCCAGCCGACGGGACGTCGACAATGAGCAGTTCTTC.

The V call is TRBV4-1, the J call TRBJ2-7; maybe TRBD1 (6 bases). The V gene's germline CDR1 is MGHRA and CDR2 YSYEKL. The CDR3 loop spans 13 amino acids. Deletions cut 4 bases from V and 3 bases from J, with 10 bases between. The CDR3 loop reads CASSLDRFYEQYF. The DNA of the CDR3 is TGCGCCAGCAGCCTGGACAGATTCTACGAGCAGTACTTC.

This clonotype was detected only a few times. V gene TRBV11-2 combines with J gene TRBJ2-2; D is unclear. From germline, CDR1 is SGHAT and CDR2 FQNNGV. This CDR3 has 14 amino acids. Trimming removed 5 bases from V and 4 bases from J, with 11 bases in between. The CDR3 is CASSPRPITGELFF. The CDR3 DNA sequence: TGTGCCAGCAGCCCTCGACCCATCACCGGGGAGCTGTTTTTT. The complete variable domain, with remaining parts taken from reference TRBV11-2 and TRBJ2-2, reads EAGVAQSPRYKIIEKRQSVAFWCNPISGHATLYWYQQILGQGPKLLIQFQNNGVVDDSQLPKDRFSAERLKGVDSTLKIQPAKLEDSAVYLCASSPRPITGELFFGEGSRLTVL.

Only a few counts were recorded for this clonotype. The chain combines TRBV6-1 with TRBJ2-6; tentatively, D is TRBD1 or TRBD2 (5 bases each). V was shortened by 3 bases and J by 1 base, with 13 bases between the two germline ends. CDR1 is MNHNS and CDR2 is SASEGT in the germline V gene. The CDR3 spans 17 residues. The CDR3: CASSDEGIGSGANVLTF. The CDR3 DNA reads TGTGCCAGCAGTGATGAGGGGATCGGGTCTGGGGCCAACGTCCTGACTTTC.

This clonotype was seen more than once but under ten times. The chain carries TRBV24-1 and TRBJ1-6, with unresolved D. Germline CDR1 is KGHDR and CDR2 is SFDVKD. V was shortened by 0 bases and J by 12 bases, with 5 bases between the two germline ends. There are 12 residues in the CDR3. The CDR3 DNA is TGTGCCACCAGTGATTTGACGGGACCCCTCCACTTT. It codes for CATSDLTGPLHF.

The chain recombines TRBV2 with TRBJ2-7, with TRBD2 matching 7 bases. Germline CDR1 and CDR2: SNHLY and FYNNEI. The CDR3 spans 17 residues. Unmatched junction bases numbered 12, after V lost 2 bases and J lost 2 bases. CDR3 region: CASSEWDGRERAYEQYF. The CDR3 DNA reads TGTGCCAGCAGTGAATGGGACGGGCGGGAGAGAGCCTACGAGCAGTACTTC.

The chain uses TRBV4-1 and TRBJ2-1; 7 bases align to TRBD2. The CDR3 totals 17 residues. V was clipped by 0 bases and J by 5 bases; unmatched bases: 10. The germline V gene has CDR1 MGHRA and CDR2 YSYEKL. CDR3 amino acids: CASSQDSVRLADNEQFF. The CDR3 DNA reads TGCGCCAGCAGCCAAGATTCCGTGAGACTAGCCGACAATGAGCAGTTCTTC.

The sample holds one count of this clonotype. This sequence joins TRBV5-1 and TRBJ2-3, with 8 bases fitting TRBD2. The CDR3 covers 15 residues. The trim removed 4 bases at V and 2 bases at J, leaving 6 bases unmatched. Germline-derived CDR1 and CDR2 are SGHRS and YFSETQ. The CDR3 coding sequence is TGCGCCAGCAGCGGGGGGCGGGGGGCCACAGATACGCAGTATTTT. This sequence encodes CASSGGRGATDTQYF. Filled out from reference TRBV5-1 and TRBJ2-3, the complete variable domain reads KAGVTQTPRYLIKTRGQQVTLSCSPISGHRSVSWYQQTPGQGLQFLFEYFSETQRNKGNFPGRFSGRQFSNSRSEMNVSTLELGDSALYLCASSGGRGATDTQYFGPGTRLTVL.